These 4 T cell receptor beta chains originate from one sample sequenced in a study of blood T cell repertoires in COVID-19. This table comes from immunoSEQ multiplex PCR, and its TCRdb copy is limited to in-frame clones, with some not included. Counted here are about 200,000 clones, more than 70% occurring once; the ten biggest clones make up approximately 4.5%. The material sequenced was peripheral blood. Every receptor here comes from a human donor in a cohort sampled during active COVID-19.

The chain recombines TRBV9 with TRBJ2-5; 9 nucleotides align to TRBD1. CDR3 length: 18 residues. Germline V lookup: CDR1 SGDLS, CDR2 YYNGEE. The V and J ends lost 0 bases and 4 bases, in that order; junction bases with no gene match: 13. The CDR3 loop reads CASSVGITGGRRVETQYF. CDR3 sequence (DNA): TGTGCCAGCAGCGTAGGGATAACAGGGGGCCGGCGGGTAGAGACCCAGTACTTC.

V usage is TRBV4-3 and J usage is TRBJ2-7; 7 bases line up with TRBD2. Germline CDR1 and CDR2: LGHNA and YSLEER. The CDR3 loop spans 16 amino acids. The V and J ends lost 2 bases and 0 bases, in that order; junction bases with no gene match: 7. The CDR3 nucleotides are TGCGCCAGCAGCCAAAACCTAGCGGCGAGCTCCTACGAGCAGTACTTC. Translating it yields CASSQNLAASSYEQYF.

The chain links TRBV4-2 to TRBJ2-7; D might be TRBD2 (6 bases). The CDR3 is 13 amino acids. Germline values: CDR1 LGHNA, CDR2 YNFKEQ. V dropped 3 bases and J dropped 6 bases, with 12 bases sitting between them. The CDR3: CASSHPQEGEQYF. The CDR3 bases are TGTGCCAGCAGCCACCCCCAGGAGGGCGAGCAGTACTTC.

The V call is TRBV10-3, the J call TRBJ1-2; D call uncertain. Trimming pared 3 bases from V and 3 bases from J, leaving 5 bases between. The CDR3 loop spans 12 amino acids. CDR1 and CDR2 (germline): ENHRY, SYGVKD. The CDR3 DNA sequence: TGTGCCATCAGTGACGGGGACTATGGCTACACCTTC. Its translation is CAISDGDYGYTF.